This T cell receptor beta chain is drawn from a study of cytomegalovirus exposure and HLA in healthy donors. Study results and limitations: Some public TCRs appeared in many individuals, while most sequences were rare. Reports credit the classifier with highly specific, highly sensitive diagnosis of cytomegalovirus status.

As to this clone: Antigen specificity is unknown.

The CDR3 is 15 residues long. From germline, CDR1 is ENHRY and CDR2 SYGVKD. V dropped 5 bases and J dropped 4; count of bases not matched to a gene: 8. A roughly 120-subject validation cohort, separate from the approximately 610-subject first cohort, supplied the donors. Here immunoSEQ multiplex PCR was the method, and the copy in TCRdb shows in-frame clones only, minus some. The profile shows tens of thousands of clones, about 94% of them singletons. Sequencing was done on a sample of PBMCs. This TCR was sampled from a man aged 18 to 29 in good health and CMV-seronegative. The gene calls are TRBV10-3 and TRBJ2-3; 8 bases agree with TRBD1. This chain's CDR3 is CAISTSGQGSDTQYF. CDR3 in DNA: TGTGCCATCAGTACCTCCGGACAGGGATCAGATACGCAGTATTTT.